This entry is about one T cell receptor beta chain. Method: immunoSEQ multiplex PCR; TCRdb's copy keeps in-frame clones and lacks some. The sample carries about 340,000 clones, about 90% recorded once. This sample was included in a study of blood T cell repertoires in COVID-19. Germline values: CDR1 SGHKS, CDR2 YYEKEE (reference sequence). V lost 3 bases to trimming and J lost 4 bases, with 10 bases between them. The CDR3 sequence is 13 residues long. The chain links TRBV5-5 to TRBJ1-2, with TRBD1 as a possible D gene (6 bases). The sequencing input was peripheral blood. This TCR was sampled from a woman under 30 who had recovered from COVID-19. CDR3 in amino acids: CASSSDRIYGYTF. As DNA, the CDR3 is TGTGCCAGCAGCTCTGACAGGATCTATGGCTACACCTTC.